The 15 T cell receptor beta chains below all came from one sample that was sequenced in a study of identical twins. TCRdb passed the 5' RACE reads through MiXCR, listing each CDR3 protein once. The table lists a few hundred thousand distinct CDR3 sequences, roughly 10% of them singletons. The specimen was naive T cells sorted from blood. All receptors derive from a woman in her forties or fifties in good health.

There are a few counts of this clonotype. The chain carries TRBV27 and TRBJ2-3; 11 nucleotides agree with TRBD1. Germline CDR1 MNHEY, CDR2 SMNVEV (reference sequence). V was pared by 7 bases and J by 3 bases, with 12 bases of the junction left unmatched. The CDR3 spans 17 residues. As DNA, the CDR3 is TGTGCCAGCAAACCGGGACAGGGGGTTAGATGGACAGATACGCAGTATTTT. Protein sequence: CASKPGQGVRWTDTQYF.

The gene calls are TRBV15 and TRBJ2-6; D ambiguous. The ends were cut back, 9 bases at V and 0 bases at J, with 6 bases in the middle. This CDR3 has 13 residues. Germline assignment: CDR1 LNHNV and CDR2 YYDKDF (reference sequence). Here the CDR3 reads CATSSSGANVLTF. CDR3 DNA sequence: TGTGCCACTTCAAGCTCTGGGGCCAACGTCCTGACTTTC.

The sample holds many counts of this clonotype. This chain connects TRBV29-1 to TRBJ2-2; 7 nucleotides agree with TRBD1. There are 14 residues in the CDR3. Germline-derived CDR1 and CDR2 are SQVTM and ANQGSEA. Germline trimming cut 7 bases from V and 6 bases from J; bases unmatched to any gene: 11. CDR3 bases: TGCAGCGCCCAAAGACAGGGCAGCCCCGGGGAGCTGTTTTTT. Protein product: CSAQRQGSPGELFF.

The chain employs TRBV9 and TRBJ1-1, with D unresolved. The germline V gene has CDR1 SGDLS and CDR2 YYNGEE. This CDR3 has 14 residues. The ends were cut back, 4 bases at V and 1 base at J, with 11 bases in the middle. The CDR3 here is CASSPRAANTEAFF. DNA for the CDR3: TGTGCCAGCAGCCCGAGGGCAGCGAACACTGAAGCTTTCTTT.

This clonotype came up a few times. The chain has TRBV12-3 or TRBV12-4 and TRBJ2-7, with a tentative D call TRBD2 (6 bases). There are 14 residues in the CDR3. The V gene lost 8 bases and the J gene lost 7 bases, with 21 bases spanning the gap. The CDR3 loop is CASSPPGWAGEQYF. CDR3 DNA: TGTGCCAGCTCCCCCCCAGGGTGGGCGGGGGAGCAGTACTTC.

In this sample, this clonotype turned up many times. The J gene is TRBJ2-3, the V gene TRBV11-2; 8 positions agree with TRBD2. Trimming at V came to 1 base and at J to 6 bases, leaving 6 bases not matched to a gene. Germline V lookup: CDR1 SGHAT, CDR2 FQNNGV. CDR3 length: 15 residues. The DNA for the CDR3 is TGTGCCAGCAGCTTAGTTCCAGCGGGAGACGATACGCAGTATTTT. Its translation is CASSLVPAGDDTQYF.

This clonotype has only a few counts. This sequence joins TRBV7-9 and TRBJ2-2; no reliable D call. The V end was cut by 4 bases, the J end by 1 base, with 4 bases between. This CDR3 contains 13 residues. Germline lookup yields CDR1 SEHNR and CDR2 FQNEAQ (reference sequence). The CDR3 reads CASSSGNTGELFF. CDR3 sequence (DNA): TGTGCCAGCAGCTCGGGGAACACCGGGGAGCTGTTTTTT.

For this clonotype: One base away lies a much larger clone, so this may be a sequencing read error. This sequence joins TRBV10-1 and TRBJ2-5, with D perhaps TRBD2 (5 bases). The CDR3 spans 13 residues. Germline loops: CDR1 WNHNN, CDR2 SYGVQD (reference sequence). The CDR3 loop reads CASQRRSQEAQYF. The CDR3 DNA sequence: TGCGCCAGCCAGCGGCGGTCCCAAGAGGCCCAGTACTTC.

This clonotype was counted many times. The CDR3 loop reads CASSPGLAGGEQYV. The CDR3 DNA reads as TGTGCCAGCAGTCCAGGACTAGCGGGAGGAGAGCAGTACGTC. The chain couples TRBV12-3 or TRBV12-4 to TRBJ2-7; 14 bases match TRBD2. This CDR3 comprises 14 residues. V gave up 5 bases and J gave up 7 bases; unmatched junction bases: 4.

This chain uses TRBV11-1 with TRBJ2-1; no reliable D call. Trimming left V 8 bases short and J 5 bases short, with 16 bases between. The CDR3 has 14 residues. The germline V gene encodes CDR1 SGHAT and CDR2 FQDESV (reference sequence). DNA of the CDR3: TGTGCCAGCCTTTCCTCCCCAACCCACAATGAGCAGTTCTTC. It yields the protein CASLSSPTHNEQFF.

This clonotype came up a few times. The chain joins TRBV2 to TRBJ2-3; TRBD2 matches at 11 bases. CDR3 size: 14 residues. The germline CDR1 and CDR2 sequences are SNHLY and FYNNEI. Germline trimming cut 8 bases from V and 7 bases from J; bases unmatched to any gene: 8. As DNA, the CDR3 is TGTGCCAGCCCACTAGCGGGAGAGTTGAATACGCAGTATTTT. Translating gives CASPLAGELNTQYF.

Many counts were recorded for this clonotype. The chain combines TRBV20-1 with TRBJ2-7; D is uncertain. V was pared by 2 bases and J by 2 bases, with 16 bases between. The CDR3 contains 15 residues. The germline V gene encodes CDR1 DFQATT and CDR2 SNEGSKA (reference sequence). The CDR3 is CSARSSGDRTYEQYF. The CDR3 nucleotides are TGCAGTGCTAGATCCTCCGGCGACCGGACCTACGAGCAGTACTTC.

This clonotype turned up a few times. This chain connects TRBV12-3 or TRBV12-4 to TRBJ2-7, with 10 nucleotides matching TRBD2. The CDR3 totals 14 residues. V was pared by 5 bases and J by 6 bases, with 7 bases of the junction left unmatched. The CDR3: CASSPLAGEGEQYF. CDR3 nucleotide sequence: TGTGCCAGCAGTCCTCTAGCGGGGGAGGGCGAGCAGTACTTC.

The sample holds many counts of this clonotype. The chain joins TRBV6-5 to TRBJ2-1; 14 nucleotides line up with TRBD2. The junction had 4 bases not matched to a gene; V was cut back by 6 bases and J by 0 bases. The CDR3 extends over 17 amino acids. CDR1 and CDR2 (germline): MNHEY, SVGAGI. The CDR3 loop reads CASRRTSGGSSYNEQFF. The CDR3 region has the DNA TGTGCCAGCAGGAGGACTAGCGGGGGGAGCTCCTACAATGAGCAGTTCTTC.

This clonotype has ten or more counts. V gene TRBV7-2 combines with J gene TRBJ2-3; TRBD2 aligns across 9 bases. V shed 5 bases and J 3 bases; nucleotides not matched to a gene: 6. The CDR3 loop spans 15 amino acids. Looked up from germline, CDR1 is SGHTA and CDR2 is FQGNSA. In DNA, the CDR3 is TGTGCCAGCAGCCTTTTTAGCGGGAGTACAGATACGCAGTATTTT. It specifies CASSLFSGSTDTQYF. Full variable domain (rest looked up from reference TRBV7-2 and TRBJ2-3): GAGVSQSPSNKVTEKGKDVELRCDPISGHTALYWYRQSLGQGLEFLIYFQGNSAPDKSGLPSDRFSAERTGGSVSTLTIQRTQQEDSAVYLCASSLFSGSTDTQYFGPGTRLTVL.